Shown below are 4 T cell receptor beta chains from a single sample sequenced in a study of vaccination and CD4 T cells after COVID-19. The treatment is: approximately nine-day PBMC culture with coronavirus spike peptide pools or control peptides (ViraFEST assay). These receptors are not linked to any known antigen. Cultured CD4+ T cells had their DNA profiled by the Oncomine TCR Beta short-read assay. TCRdb reanalysed the PCR reads using MiXCR and keeps one entry per CDR3 protein. In the table there are about 15,000 distinct CDR3 sequences, approximately 39% of which are singletons. Sequencing used CD4+ T cells from blood, cultured in vitro, obtained before SARS-CoV-2 vaccination. These receptors all stem from a human donor who had recovered from COVID-19.

The CDR3, as DNA: TGTGCCAGCAGCTTAAATGGTGCAGGGGGGAGCACAGATACGCAGTATTTT. Residues: CASSLNGAGGSTDTQYF. The gene calls are TRBV7-3 and TRBJ2-3; D might be TRBD1 (7 bases). V was cut by 1 base and J by 0 bases, with 14 bases left in between. The V gene's germline CDR1 is SGHTA and CDR2 FQGTGA. CDR3 length: 17 amino acids.

For the CDR3, the DNA is TGTGCCAGCAGCTTAAGTCTCTGGGACGGCAACGAGCAGTACTTC. Protein product: CASSLSLWDGNEQYF. This chain connects TRBV7-2 to TRBJ2-7, with D perhaps matching TRBD1 or TRBD2 (5 bases each). Trimming removed 2 bases at V and 5 bases at J, with 16 bases between. CDR1 SGHTA and CDR2 FQGNSA come from the germline V gene. This CDR3 comprises 15 residues.

The chain uses TRBV27 and TRBJ2-7; either TRBD1 or TRBD2 may supply D (6 bases each). Trimming left V 6 bases short and J 4 bases short, with 16 bases between. Germline V CDR1 and CDR2: MNHEY, SMNVEV (reference sequence). The CDR3 consists of 14 residues. The CDR3 DNA sequence: TGTGCCAGCAGCCGGAGCACAGGGACTTACGAGCAGTACTTC. Encoded protein: CASSRSTGTYEQYF.

This chain links TRBV6-2 or TRBV6-3 with TRBJ1-5; D remains unclear. This CDR3 spans 13 amino acids. Germline CDR1 and CDR2: MNHEY and SVGEGT. Trimming shortened V by 8 bases and J by 0 bases, and 8 bases separated the two germline ends. This chain's CDR3 is CASQDLSNQPQHF. The CDR3 DNA follows: TGTGCCAGCCAGGACCTTAGCAATCAGCCCCAGCATTTT.